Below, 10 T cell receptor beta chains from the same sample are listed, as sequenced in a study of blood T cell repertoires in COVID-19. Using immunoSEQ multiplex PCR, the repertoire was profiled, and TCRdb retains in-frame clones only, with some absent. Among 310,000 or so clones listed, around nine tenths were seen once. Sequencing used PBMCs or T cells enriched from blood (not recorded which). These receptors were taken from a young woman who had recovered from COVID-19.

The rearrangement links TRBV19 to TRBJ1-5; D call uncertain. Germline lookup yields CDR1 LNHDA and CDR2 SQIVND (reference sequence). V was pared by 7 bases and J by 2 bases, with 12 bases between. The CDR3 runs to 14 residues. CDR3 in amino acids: CASNRYGGNQPQHF. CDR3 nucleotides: TGTGCCAGTAATAGATACGGGGGCAATCAGCCCCAGCATTTT.

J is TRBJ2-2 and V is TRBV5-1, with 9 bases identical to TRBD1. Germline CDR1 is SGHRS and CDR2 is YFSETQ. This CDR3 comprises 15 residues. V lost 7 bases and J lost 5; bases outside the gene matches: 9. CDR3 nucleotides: TGCGCCAGCTCCCCCGGACAGGGGATTACCGGGGAGCTGTTTTTT. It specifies CASSPGQGITGELFF.

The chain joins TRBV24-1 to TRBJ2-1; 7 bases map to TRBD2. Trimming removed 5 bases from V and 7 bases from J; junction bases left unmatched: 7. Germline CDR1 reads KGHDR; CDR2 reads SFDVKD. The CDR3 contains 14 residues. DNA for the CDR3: TGTGCCACCAGTGGCGCGGGAGAGGGGAATGAGCAGTTCTTC. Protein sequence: CATSGAGEGNEQFF.

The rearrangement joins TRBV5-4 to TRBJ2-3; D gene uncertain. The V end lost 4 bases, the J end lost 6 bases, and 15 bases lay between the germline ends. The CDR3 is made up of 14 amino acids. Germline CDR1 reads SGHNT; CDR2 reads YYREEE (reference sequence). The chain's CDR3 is CASSHNREADTQYF. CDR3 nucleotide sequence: TGTGCCAGCAGCCACAACCGAGAGGCGGATACGCAGTATTTT.

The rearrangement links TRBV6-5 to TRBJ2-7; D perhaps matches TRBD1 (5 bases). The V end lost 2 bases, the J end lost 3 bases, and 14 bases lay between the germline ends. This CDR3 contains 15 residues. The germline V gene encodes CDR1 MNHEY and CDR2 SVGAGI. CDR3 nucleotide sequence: TGTGCCAGCAGTTACGGTTACAGAACAGGCTACGAGCAGTACTTC. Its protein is CASSYGYRTGYEQYF.

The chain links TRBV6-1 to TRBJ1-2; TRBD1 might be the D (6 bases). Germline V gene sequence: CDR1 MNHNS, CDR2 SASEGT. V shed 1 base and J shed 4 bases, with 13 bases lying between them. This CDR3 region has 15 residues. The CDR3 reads CASSEVAGVSYGYTF. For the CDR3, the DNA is TGTGCCAGCAGTGAAGTTGCAGGGGTGAGCTATGGCTACACCTTC.

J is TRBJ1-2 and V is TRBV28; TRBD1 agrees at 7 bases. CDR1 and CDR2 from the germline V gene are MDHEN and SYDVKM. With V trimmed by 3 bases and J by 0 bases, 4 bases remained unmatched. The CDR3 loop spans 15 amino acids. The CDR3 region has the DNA TGTGCCAGCAGTTTTGAGGACAGGCCTAACTATGGCTACACCTTC. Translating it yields CASSFEDRPNYGYTF.

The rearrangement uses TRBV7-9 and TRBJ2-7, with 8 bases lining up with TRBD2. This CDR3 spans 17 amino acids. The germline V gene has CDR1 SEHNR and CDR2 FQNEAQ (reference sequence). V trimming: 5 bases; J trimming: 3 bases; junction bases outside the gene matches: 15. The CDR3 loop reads CASSGGGGTSGYYEQYF. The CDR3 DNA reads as TGTGCCAGCAGCGGGGGAGGGGGAACTAGCGGTTACTACGAGCAGTACTTC. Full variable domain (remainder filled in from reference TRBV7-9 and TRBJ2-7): DTGVSQNPRHKITKRGQNVTFRCDPISEHNRLYWYRQTLGQGPEFLTYFQNEAQLEKSRLLSDRFSAERPKGSFSTLEIQRTEQGDSAMYLCASSGGGGTSGYYEQYFGPGTRLTVT.

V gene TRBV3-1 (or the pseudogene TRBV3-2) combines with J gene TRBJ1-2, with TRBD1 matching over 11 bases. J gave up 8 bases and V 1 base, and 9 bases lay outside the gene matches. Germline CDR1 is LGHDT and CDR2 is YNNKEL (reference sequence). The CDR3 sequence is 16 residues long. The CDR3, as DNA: TGTGCCAGCAGCCAAGCAGGACAGGGGGCCTTCGGAGGCTACACCTTC. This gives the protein CASSQAGQGAFGGYTF.

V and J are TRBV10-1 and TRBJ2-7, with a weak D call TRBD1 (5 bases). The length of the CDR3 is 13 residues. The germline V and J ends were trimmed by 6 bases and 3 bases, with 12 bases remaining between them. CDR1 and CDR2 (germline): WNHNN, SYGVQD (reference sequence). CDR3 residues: CASSPTGIYEQYF. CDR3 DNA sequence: TGCGCCAGCAGCCCCACAGGAATCTACGAGCAGTACTTC.